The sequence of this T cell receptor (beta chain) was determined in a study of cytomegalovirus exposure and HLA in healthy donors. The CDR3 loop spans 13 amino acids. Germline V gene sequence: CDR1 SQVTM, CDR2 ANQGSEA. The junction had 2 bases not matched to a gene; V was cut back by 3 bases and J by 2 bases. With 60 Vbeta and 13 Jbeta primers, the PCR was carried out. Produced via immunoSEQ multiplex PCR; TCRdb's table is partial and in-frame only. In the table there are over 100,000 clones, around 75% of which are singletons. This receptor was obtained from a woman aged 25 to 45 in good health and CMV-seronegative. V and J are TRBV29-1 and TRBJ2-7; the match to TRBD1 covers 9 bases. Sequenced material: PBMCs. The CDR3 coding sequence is TGCAGCGTTGACGGGACAGGGACCTACGAGCAGTACTTC. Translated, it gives CSVDGTGTYEQYF.